Shown below are 24 T cell receptor beta chains from a single sample sequenced in a study of Ad26.COV2.S vaccination and SARS-CoV-2 variants. Measured with immunoSEQ multiplex PCR; TCRdb has only the in-frame clones, and not every one. The sample has over 400,000 clones; 92% are singletons. The sample's treatment: 15 to 20 received Ad26.COV2.S at low or high dose, single or two shots; roughly five received placebo; per-sample allocation not given. Collection of samples fell on day 63 after the first vaccine or placebo injection. This specimen consisted of peripheral blood, obtained in a trial of Ad26.COV2.S vaccine versus placebo. Receptor source: a person between 18 and 60 years old who received the Ad26.COV2.S COVID-19 vaccine or a placebo.

The chain carries TRBV6-5 and TRBJ2-1; the match to TRBD2 covers 7 bases. The CDR3 length is 13 residues. Trimming removed 7 bases from V and 11 bases from J; junction bases left unmatched: 11. Germline loops: CDR1 MNHEY, CDR2 SVGAGI. CDR3 bases: TGTGCCAGCACTTTCGCATGGGAGGGTAAGCAGTTCTTC. This translates into CASTFAWEGKQFF.

The chain combines TRBV5-4 with TRBJ2-3, with D maybe TRBD2 (7 bases). V was trimmed by 5 bases and J by 5 bases, leaving 24 bases between them. The CDR3 is 17 amino acids. Germline-derived CDR1 and CDR2 are SGHNT and YYREEE (reference sequence). The CDR3 sequence is CASSSPPSGGPEDTQYF. The CDR3 nucleotides read TGTGCCAGCAGTTCGCCCCCATCGGGGGGCCCAGAAGATACGCAGTATTTT.

On this clone: Other DNA sequences from this sample encode an identical CDR3 as well. This rearrangement joins TRBV15 to TRBJ1-6, with D unclear. This CDR3 comprises 14 residues. Trimming cost V 0 bases and J 7 bases, with 7 bases left between them. Germline assignment: CDR1 LNHNV and CDR2 YYDKDF (reference sequence). The CDR3 loop reads CATSRDTLNSPLHF. In DNA form, the CDR3 reads TGTGCCACCAGCAGAGACACTCTCAATTCACCCCTCCACTTT.

V gene TRBV4-3 combines with J gene TRBJ1-5; no firm D call. CDR1 and CDR2 (germline): LGHNA, YSLEER. The CDR3 sequence is 15 residues long. Trimming pared 0 bases from V and 3 bases from J, leaving 9 bases between. The CDR3 DNA is TGCGCCAGCAGCCAAGAGCTGGGCCTCAATCAGCCCCAGCATTTT. Protein sequence: CASSQELGLNQPQHF.

The chain couples TRBV10-3 to TRBJ1-4, with D possibly being TRBD1 (5 bases). The CDR3 runs to 15 residues. Germline CDR1 is ENHRY and CDR2 is SYGVKD. Trimming left V 3 bases short and J 0 bases short, with 8 bases between. The DNA of the CDR3 is TGTGCCATCAGTGAAGGAGGGGCAACTAATGAAAAACTGTTTTTT. It is translated as CAISEGGATNEKLFF.

This chain connects TRBV6-2 or TRBV6-3 to TRBJ1-2; TRBD1 aligns across 7 bases. The V gene end was trimmed by 0 bases and the J gene end by 2 bases; junction bases not matched to a gene: 9. This CDR3 comprises 17 residues. The V gene's germline CDR1 is MNHEY and CDR2 SVGEGT. The CDR3 reads CASSYSAGQGVNYGYTF. The CDR3 DNA reads TGTGCCAGCAGTTACTCGGCCGGGCAGGGGGTAAACTATGGCTACACCTTC.

As concerns this clone: The same CDR3 arises from other DNA sequences in this sample as well. The genes are TRBV24-1 and TRBJ2-7, with D unclear. Deletions cut 3 bases from V and 3 bases from J, with 2 bases between. The CDR3 is made up of 11 amino acids. Germline assignment: CDR1 KGHDR and CDR2 SFDVKD. CDR3 DNA sequence: TGTGCCACCAGTGATAGCTACGAGCAGTACTTC. Protein: CATSDSYEQYF.

V and J are TRBV7-2 and TRBJ1-6; D remains unclear. The CDR3 is 15 residues long. Germline-derived CDR1 and CDR2 are SGHTA and FQGNSA. Trimming pared 5 bases from V and 6 bases from J, leaving 14 bases between. CDR3 region: CASSPALYGNSPLHF. The CDR3 DNA is TGTGCCAGCAGCCCTGCCCTCTATGGTAATTCACCCCTCCACTTT.

The gene calls are TRBV11-2 and TRBJ1-1, with D perhaps matching TRBD1 (5 bases). Trimming left V 5 bases short and J 4 bases short, with 17 bases between. This CDR3 has 15 amino acids. The germline gives CDR1 SGHAT, CDR2 FQNNGV. The CDR3 DNA is TGTGCCAGCAGCCAAAGGGAACGGGGGACCACTGAAGCTTTCTTT. Translating it yields CASSQRERGTTEAFF.

V usage is TRBV4-1 and J usage is TRBJ2-2; no firm D call. The CDR3 is made up of 14 amino acids. Trimming pared 6 bases from V and 1 base from J, leaving 9 bases between. Germline V lookup: CDR1 MGHRA, CDR2 YSYEKL. The CDR3 DNA is TGCGCCAGCAGTCCCGCAGGGAACACCGGGGAGCTGTTTTTT. Translation: CASSPAGNTGELFF.

V and J are TRBV28 and TRBJ1-2; a weak D match, TRBD1 (5 bases). Germline V gene sequence: CDR1 MDHEN, CDR2 SYDVKM. CDR3 length: 14 residues. The V gene lost 3 bases and the J gene lost 4 bases, with 12 bases spanning the gap. The CDR3 region has the DNA TGTGCCAGCAGTTTCGGGGGTTGGGGCTATGGCTACACCTTC. Protein sequence: CASSFGGWGYGYTF.

This chain joins TRBV7-9 and TRBJ1-2, with 7 positions matching TRBD1. The CDR3 contains 15 residues. V shed 5 bases and J 4 bases; nucleotides not matched to a gene: 10. In germline, CDR1 is SEHNR, CDR2 FQNEAQ (reference sequence). The CDR3 here is CASSPKGAGIYGYTF. Written as DNA, the CDR3 is TGTGCCAGCAGCCCAAAGGGGGCAGGCATCTATGGCTACACCTTC.

The genes are TRBV3-1 (or the pseudogene TRBV3-2) and TRBJ2-2; D call uncertain. The CDR3 runs to 15 residues. Trimming shortened V by 2 bases and J by 3 bases, and 10 bases separated the two germline ends. CDR1 and CDR2 from the germline V gene are LGHDT and YNNKEL (reference sequence). For the CDR3, the DNA is TGTGCCAGCAGCCAACCGGGCGATGACACCGGGGAGCTGTTTTTT. It is translated as CASSQPGDDTGELFF.

The chain has TRBV9 and TRBJ2-5; D is unclear. CDR1 and CDR2 from the germline V gene are SGDLS and YYNGEE. Trimming took 4 bases from V and 4 from J, leaving 11 bases between them. The CDR3 runs 13 residues. The CDR3 DNA follows: TGTGCCAGCAGCCCCGTCCGGATAGAGACCCAGTACTTC. This codes for CASSPVRIETQYF.

To note about this clone: The identical CDR3 is also encoded by other nucleotide sequences in the sample. The V call is TRBV2, the J call TRBJ1-1, with TRBD1 as a possible D gene (6 bases). The CDR3 has 13 residues. V gave up 8 bases and J gave up 2 bases, with 12 bases separating them. Per germline, CDR1 SNHLY and CDR2 FYNNEI. This chain's CDR3 is CASRGQPNTEAFF. Here the CDR3 DNA reads TGTGCCAGCCGAGGACAGCCTAACACTGAAGCTTTCTTT.

This clone was seen only a few times. The rearrangement uses TRBV12-3 or TRBV12-4 and TRBJ1-5, with D possibly being TRBD1 (5 bases). The CDR3 is made up of 13 amino acids. V shed 3 bases and J shed 5 bases, with 8 bases lying between them. Here the CDR3 reads CASSFRDHQPQHF. CDR3 in DNA: TGTGCCAGCAGTTTCAGGGACCATCAGCCCCAGCATTTT.

V usage is TRBV10-3 and J usage is TRBJ2-7; D possibly matches TRBD1 or TRBD2 (5 bases each). Trimming shortened V by 4 bases and J by 0 bases, and 10 bases separated the two germline ends. This CDR3 is built from 14 residues. Germline CDR1 ENHRY, CDR2 SYGVKD. CDR3 protein: CAISAAGSSYEQYF. The CDR3 bases are TGTGCCATCAGTGCGGCAGGGAGCTCCTACGAGCAGTACTTC.

The chain is built from TRBV12-5 and TRBJ2-1, with 7 nucleotides matching TRBD2. CDR1 and CDR2 from the germline V gene are LGHNT and FRNRAP. The junction had 5 bases not matched to a gene; V was cut back by 0 bases and J by 0 bases. The CDR3 covers 17 residues. The DNA for the CDR3 is TGTGCTAGTGGTTTGGTACTCGCGGGGGACTCCTACAATGAGCAGTTCTTC. It encodes CASGLVLAGDSYNEQFF.

This chain uses TRBV5-6 with TRBJ2-7; 8 positions agree with TRBD1. After removal of 4 bases from V and 0 bases from J, the junction contained 3 bases not matched to a gene. The CDR3 extends over 14 amino acids. CDR1 is SGHDT and CDR2 is YYEEEE in the germline V gene. CDR3 nucleotides: TGTGCCAGCAGCCAGGGGGCTAGCTCCTACGAGCAGTACTTC. This translates into CASSQGASSYEQYF.

This clone appeared a single time. The rearrangement uses TRBV5-1 and TRBJ1-3, with D possibly being TRBD1 (5 bases). The CDR3 spans 16 residues. CDR1 and CDR2 (germline): SGHRS, YFSETQ. V was shortened by 1 base and J by 0 bases, with 11 bases between the two germline ends. The CDR3 DNA reads TGCGCCAGCAGCTTGTCCGGGGCTAACTCTGGAAACACCATATATTTT. Translation gives CASSLSGANSGNTIYF.

The genes are TRBV15 and TRBJ1-1, with D unclear. The CDR3 spans 15 residues. CDR1 is LNHNV and CDR2 is YYDKDF in the germline V gene (reference sequence). V lost 4 bases, J lost 0 bases, and 12 bases lay in between. The CDR3 DNA reads TGTGCCACCAGCAAAGCCCGGGCCGTGAACACTGAAGCTTTCTTT. It translates to CATSKARAVNTEAFF.

A single count supports this clone. The rearrangement uses TRBV7-9 and TRBJ2-3; 11 nucleotides align to TRBD2. There are 16 residues in the CDR3. Germline V CDR1 and CDR2: SEHNR, FQNEAQ (reference sequence). V was pared by 2 bases and J by 0 bases, with 1 base of the junction left unmatched. The CDR3 sequence is CASSLLAGGSTDTQYF. DNA of the CDR3: TGTGCCAGCAGCTTATTAGCGGGGGGGAGCACAGATACGCAGTATTTT.

This chain joins TRBV6-2 or TRBV6-3 and TRBJ2-3; perhaps TRBD2 as D (6 bases). V gave up 1 base and J gave up 2 bases, with 19 bases separating them. This CDR3 is built from 18 residues. Germline values: CDR1 MNHEY, CDR2 SVGEGT. The CDR3 loop is CASSYWMVGGPDTDTQYF. In DNA form, the CDR3 reads TGTGCCAGCAGTTACTGGATGGTTGGAGGGCCGGACACAGATACGCAGTATTTT.

The rearrangement joins TRBV12-3 or TRBV12-4 to TRBJ1-1; TRBD1 matches at 8 bases. Trimming at V came to 6 bases and at J to 11 bases, leaving 5 bases not matched to a gene. The CDR3 loop spans 11 amino acids. CDR3 bases: TGTGCCAGCAGGGCAGGGGGCGGCGCTTTCTTT. This translates into CASRAGGGAFF.